The clone carrying this TCR beta chain has a single count. What it binds is unknown. This sample is part of a study of OX40 agonist ivuxolimab in advanced cancers. Germline V lookup: CDR1 LNHDA, CDR2 SQIVND (reference sequence). CDR3 size: 12 residues. Findings and caveats of the study: At doses 0.1 to 3.0 mg/kg, CD4+ and CD8+ clones expanded.

Some clones are missing from TCRdb's copy, which holds only in-frame ones; the method was immunoSEQ multiplex PCR. Of about 20,000 clones detected, approximately 87% appear once; the ten largest clones hold 30% to 35%. The source was CD4+ or CD8+ T cells sorted from blood, collected in a trial of the OX40 agonist ivuxolimab. The clonotype was recovered from an adult with an advanced solid tumor such as melanoma, head and neck, liver or kidney cancer. V usage is TRBV19 and J usage is TRBJ2-5, with TRBD1 matching 7 bases. TRBJ2-7 matches the DNA end more closely, so the J call is doubtful. The DNA for the CDR3 is TGTGCCAGTAGTCCAGGGGGCTACGAGCAGTACTTC. Protein sequence: CASSPGGYEQYF.